What follows is one T cell receptor (beta chain) and its context. Antigen unknown. For the second PCR, which ran for roughly 7 to 11 cycles, a sample-barcoded 5' primer and a J-beta primer mix were used. Every individual sample yielded 2.5 million or more paired-end reads (each containing CDR3). Each CDR3 protein gets one entry after TCRdb re-called the 5' RACE reads with MiXCR. The repertoire includes under 800,000 distinct CDR3 sequences, under 25% of them detected once, and roughly 3.9% sits in the top ten. These data belong to a study of blood T cells in healthy people across ages. Study-wide points: Donors of long life had a larger count of naive CD4+ cells and greater diversity than aged donors.

Germline loops: CDR1 MNHEY, CDR2 SVGAGI. This CDR3 has 13 residues. Sequencing was carried out using blood. The receptor was isolated from a man between 65 and 79 years old in good health. This chain connects TRBV6-5 to TRBJ2-5; unclear D gene. The J call is uncertain, as TRBJ2-1 better fits the DNA end. CDR3: CASSYSIGDEQFF. The CDR3 bases are TGTGCCAGCAGTTACTCGATTGGCGATGAGCAGTTCTTC.